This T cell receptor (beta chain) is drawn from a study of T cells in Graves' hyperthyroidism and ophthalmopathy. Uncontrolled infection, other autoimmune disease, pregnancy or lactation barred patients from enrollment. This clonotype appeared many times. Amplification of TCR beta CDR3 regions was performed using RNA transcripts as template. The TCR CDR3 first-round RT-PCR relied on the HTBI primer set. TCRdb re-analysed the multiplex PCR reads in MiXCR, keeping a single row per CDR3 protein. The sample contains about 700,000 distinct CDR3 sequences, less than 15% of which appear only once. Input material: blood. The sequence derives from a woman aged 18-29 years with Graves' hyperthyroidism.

The CDR3 DNA reads as TGTGCCAGCAGCTTAGAGGATGCAGGGTCGAGCTATGGCTACACCTTC. This translates into CASSLEDAGSSYGYTF. The genes are TRBV7-8 and TRBJ1-2; a weak D match, TRBD1 (5 bases). The CDR3 length is 16 residues. Germline lookup yields CDR1 SGHVS and CDR2 FQNEAQ. Trimming took 1 base from V and 4 from J, leaving 16 bases between them.